This T cell receptor beta chain was identified in a study of OX40 agonist ivuxolimab in advanced cancers. Study information: Ivuxolimab, an agonistic anti-OX40 (CD134) antibody, was given to patients. At 82.7% male, the cohort had a mean age of around 56 years, ranging from about 20 to 80. Anti-PD-1, anti-PD-L1 or anti-CTLA-4 therapy given earlier was allowed, and roughly 38% had some. Study results and caveats: Relative to CD4+ cells, CD8+ T cells on average had more expanded clones.

Germline assignment: CDR1 LNHNV and CDR2 YYDKDF (reference sequence). The CDR3 extends over 14 amino acids. Some clones are missing from TCRdb's copy, which holds only in-frame ones; the method was immunoSEQ multiplex PCR. The profile shows tens of thousands of clones, around 89% of them singletons. As for this clone: Its target is not known.

The TCR originated in an adult with an advanced solid tumor such as melanoma, head and neck, liver or kidney cancer. The rearrangement joins TRBV15 to TRBJ2-5, with D possibly TRBD1 on 6 matching bases. The end of the DNA is better explained by TRBJ2-7, so the J call may be wrong. The sample consisted of CD4+ or CD8+ T cells sorted from blood, taken in a trial of the OX40 agonist ivuxolimab. The CDR3 nucleotides are TGTGCCACCAGCAGTGGGGGCGAGACCTACGAGCAGTACTTC. Translated: CATSSGGETYEQYF.